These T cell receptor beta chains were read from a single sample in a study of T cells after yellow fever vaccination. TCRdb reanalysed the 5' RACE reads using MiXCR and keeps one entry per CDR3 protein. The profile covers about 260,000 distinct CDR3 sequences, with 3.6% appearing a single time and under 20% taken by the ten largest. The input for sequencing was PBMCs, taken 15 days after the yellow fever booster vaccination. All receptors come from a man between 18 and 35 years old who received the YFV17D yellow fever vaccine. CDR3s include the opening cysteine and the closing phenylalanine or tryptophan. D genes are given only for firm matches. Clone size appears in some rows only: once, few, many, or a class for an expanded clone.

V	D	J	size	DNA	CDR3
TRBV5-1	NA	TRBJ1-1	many	TGCGCCAGCAGCTTGGCTGCCGGGCCGAACACTGAAGCTTTCTTT	CASSLAAGPNTEAFF
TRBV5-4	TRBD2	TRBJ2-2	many	TGTGCCAGCAGCTTGGGGACTAGCGGGGCCGCCGGGGAGCTGTTTTTT	CASSLGTSGAAGELFF
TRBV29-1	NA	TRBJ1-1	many	TGCAGCGTTCTAATTAGTCTGGACACTGAAGCTTTCTTT	CSVLISLDTEAFF
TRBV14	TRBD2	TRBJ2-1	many	TGTGCCAGCAGCCACGAACTAGCGGAGTACAATGAGCAGTTCTTC	CASSHELAEYNEQFF
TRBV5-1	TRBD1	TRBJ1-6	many	TGCGCCAGCAGCCCGCGGACAGGGGACAATTCACCCCTCCACTTT	CASSPRTGDNSPLHF
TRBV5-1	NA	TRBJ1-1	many	TGCGCCAGCAGCTTGGCAGCCCACGATGAAGCTTTCTTT	CASSLAAHDEAFF
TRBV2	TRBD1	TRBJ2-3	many	TGTGCCAGCAGCGGACAGGGAAGCACAGATACGCAGTATTTT	CASSGQGSTDTQYF
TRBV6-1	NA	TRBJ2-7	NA	TGTGCCAGCAGTAGACAGGAGACCTCCTACGAGCAGTACTTC	CASSRQETSYEQYF
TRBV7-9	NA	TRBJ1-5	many	TGTGCCAGCAGTTTCCAGGGTGAGAATCAGCCCCAGCATTTT	CASSFQGENQPQHF
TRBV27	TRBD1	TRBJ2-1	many	TGTGCCAGCAGTTCCGGGACAGCCACCTACAATGAGCAGTTCTTC	CASSSGTATYNEQFF
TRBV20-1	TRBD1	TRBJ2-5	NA	TGCAGTGCGCGGGACAGGGGCCAAGAGACCCAGTACTTC	CSARDRGQETQYF
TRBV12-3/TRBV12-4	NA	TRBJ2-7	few	TGTGCCAGCAGCCAGACTAGCTACGAGCAGTACTTC	CASSQTSYEQYF
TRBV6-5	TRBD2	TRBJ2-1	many	TGTGCCAGCAGTTCAGAGAGCGGGAGCTCCTACAATGAGCAGTTCTTC	CASSSESGSSYNEQFF
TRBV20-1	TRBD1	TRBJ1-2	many	TGCAGTGCTGGCGACAGGGGTGTCGGCTATGGCTACACCTTC	CSAGDRGVGYGYTF
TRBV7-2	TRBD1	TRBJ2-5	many	TGTGCCAGCAGCTTAGGAGGGACAGGGCGTCGGGAGACCCAGTACTTC	CASSLGGTGRRETQYF
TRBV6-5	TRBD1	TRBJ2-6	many	TGTGCCAGCAGTCTTTCACAGGGGAGCGGGGCCAACGTCCTGACTTTC	CASSLSQGSGANVLTF
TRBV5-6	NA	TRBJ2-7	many	TGTGCCAGCAGCTTGGACAGGGCCTCCTACGAGCAGTACTTC	CASSLDRASYEQYF
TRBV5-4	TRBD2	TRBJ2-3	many	TGTGCCAGCAGGTTTCACGGGGGGGGGACAGATACGCAGTATTTT	CASRFHGGGTDTQYF
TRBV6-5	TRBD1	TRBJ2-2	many	TGTGCCAGCACTCGGGACAGGGGAGGCGGGGAGCTGTTTTTT	CASTRDRGGGELFF
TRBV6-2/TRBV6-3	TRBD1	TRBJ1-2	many	TGTGCCAGCAGTTACTGGACAGGGACTGACTATGGCTACACCTTC	CASSYWTGTDYGYTF
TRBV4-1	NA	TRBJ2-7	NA	TGCGCCAGCAGCCAAGATTTGGTGGCCCAGTACTTC	CASSQDLVAQYF
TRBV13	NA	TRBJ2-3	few	TGTGCCAGCAGCCGCGTCTCTAGCTCCAGCACAGATACGCAGTATTTT	CASSRVSSSSTDTQYF
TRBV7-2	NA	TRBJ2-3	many	TGTGCCAGCAGCTGGGCAGACACAGATACGCAGTATTTT	CASSWADTDTQYF